This TCR beta chain was retrieved from a study of CD8+ T cells in alopecia areata. After isolation, RNA underwent reverse transcription to generate cDNA as the sequencing template. Generated by immunoSEQ multiplex PCR, the TCRdb table keeps only in-frame clones and is missing some. The sample consists of 100,000 to 140,000 clones, roughly 84% of them appearing once. Regarding treatment: oral pan-JAK inhibitor, 5-10 mg twice daily. Researchers picked out CD4+ and CD8+ T cells from PBMCs by sorting. V shed 5 bases, J shed 5 bases, and the junction held 11 bases outside the gene matches. The germline V gene has CDR1 SGHRS and CDR2 YFSETQ. This CDR3 has 16 amino acids.

The clonotype was recovered from a human donor with alopecia areata. The genes are TRBV5-1 and TRBJ2-5; 11 bases are shared with TRBD2. Sequences were derived from CD8+ T cells sorted from blood, sampled at week 24, from a patient treated with tofacitinib. CDR3 protein: CASSSNSGGAAETQYF. In DNA form, the CDR3 reads TGCGCCAGCAGTTCCAATAGCGGGGGGGCGGCTGAGACCCAGTACTTC.